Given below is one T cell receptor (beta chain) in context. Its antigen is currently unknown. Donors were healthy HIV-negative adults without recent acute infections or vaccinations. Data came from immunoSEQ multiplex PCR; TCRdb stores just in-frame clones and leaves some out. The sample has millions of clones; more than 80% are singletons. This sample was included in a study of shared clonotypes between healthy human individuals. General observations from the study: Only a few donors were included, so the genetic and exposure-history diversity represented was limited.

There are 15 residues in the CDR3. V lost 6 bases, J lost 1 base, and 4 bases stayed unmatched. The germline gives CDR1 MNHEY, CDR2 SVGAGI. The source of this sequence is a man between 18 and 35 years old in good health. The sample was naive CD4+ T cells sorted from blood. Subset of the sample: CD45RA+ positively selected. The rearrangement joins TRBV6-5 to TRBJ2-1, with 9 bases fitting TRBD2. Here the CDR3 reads CASSLAGLSYNEQFF. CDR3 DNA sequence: TGTGCCAGCAGCCTAGCGGGGCTGTCCTACAATGAGCAGTTCTTC.